These 23 T cell receptor beta chains were sequenced from one sample in a study of control samples from healthy donors and cancer patients. The assay was immunoSEQ multiplex PCR, and TCRdb's table has in-frame clones only and misses some. The table lists under 85,000 clones, approximately 89% of them singletons. The sample consisted of PBMCs. The receptor set was obtained from a man aged 55-75 years with colorectal cancer.

The rearrangement uses TRBV7-2 and TRBJ1-6; TRBD1 is a possible D gene (6 bases). This CDR3 has 14 amino acids. Between the trimmed V and J ends, which lost 5 bases and 7 bases, there was a span of 12 bases. Germline V gene sequence: CDR1 SGHTA, CDR2 FQGNSA. The CDR3 DNA reads TGTGCCAGCAGCCCCGGACAGTTAAATTCACCCCTCCACTTT. This encodes CASSPGQLNSPLHF. Based on the CDR3 plus reference TRBV7-2 and TRBJ1-6, the full variable domain is GAGVSQSPSNKVTEKGKDVELRCDPISGHTALYWYRQSLGQGLEFLIYFQGNSAPDKSGLPSDRFSAERTGGSVSTLTIQRTQQEDSAVYLCASSPGQLNSPLHFGNGTRLTVT.

The rearrangement links TRBV7-9 to TRBJ2-7; D gene unclear. The CDR3 contains 13 residues. Trimming removed 5 bases from V and 1 base from J, with 9 bases in between. From germline, CDR1 is SEHNR and CDR2 FQNEAQ (reference sequence). CDR3: CASSAPGSYEQYF. The CDR3 coding sequence is TGTGCCAGCAGCGCTCCGGGTTCCTACGAGCAGTACTTC. Complete variable domain (other parts from reference TRBV7-9 and TRBJ2-7): DTGVSQNPRHKITKRGQNVTFRCDPISEHNRLYWYRQTLGQGPEFLTYFQNEAQLEKSRLLSDRFSAERPKGSFSTLEIQRTEQGDSAMYLCASSAPGSYEQYFGPGTRLTVT.

Concerning this clone itself: Germline is not matched at one junction end, which may reflect a read error. The CDR3 DNA reads TGCGCCAGCAGCTTGGGGTGGGACCTCTCTGCGGCCAACGTCCTGACTTTC. This codes for CASSLGWDLSAANVLTF. This chain uses TRBV5-1 with TRBJ2-6; tentatively, D is TRBD1 or TRBD2 (5 bases each). Germline values: CDR1 SGHRS, CDR2 YFSETQ. CDR3 length: 17 residues. The full variable domain, its missing parts supplied by reference TRBV5-1 and TRBJ2-6, is KAGVTQTPRYLIKTRGQQVTLSCSPISGHRSVSWYQQTPGQGLQFLFEYFSETQRNKGNFPGRFSGRQFSNSRSEMNVSTLELGDSALYLCASSLGWDLSAANVLTFGAGSRLTVL.

This chain links TRBV10-1 with TRBJ2-7; 13 positions match TRBD2. CDR1 is WNHNN and CDR2 is SYGVQD in the germline V gene (reference sequence). The junction had 2 bases not matched to a gene; V was cut back by 5 bases and J by 4 bases. The CDR3 is made up of 14 amino acids. CDR3 sequence reads: CASSILAGGYEQYF. As DNA, the CDR3 is TGCGCCAGCAGTATACTAGCGGGGGGGTACGAGCAGTACTTC.

This clone was picked up one time. The chain combines TRBV18 with TRBJ2-7, with 13 nucleotides matching TRBD2. Losses at the gene ends were 6 bases for V and 4 bases for J; bases not matched to a gene: 6. The CDR3 covers 15 residues. The germline V gene has CDR1 KGHSH and CDR2 LQKENI. The CDR3 DNA reads as TGTGCCAGCTCTCGGACTAGCGGGGGTGGGTACGAGCAGTACTTC. It translates to CASSRTSGGGYEQYF.

This CDR3 is CASKPGQGFSIQYF. CDR3 DNA: TGTGCCAGTAAGCCGGGACAGGGATTCTCCATTCAGTACTTC. J is TRBJ2-4 and V is TRBV19; the match to TRBD1 covers 9 bases. Germline V CDR1 and CDR2: LNHDA, SQIVND (reference sequence). This CDR3 spans 14 amino acids. With 7 bases clipped from V and 9 bases from J, the junction kept 10 bases outside the gene matches.

The V and J genes are TRBV7-2 and TRBJ2-5, with 15 bases aligning to TRBD2. The CDR3 runs to 15 residues. Losses at the gene ends were 3 bases for V and 7 bases for J; bases not matched to a gene: 3. From germline, CDR1 is SGHTA and CDR2 FQGNSA. The CDR3 nucleotides read TGTGCCAGCAGCTTGGGACTAGCGGGGGGATGGACCCAGTACTTC. Protein sequence: CASSLGLAGGWTQYF.

The V call is TRBV27, the J call TRBJ2-7; 7 nucleotides align to TRBD2. Germline V lookup: CDR1 MNHEY, CDR2 SMNVEV (reference sequence). The CDR3 runs 15 residues. The V segment lost 5 bases and the J segment 2 bases; nucleotides outside the gene matches: 9. CDR3: CASSPWGGTTYEQYF. CDR3 DNA: TGTGCCAGCAGTCCCTGGGGGGGGACTACCTACGAGCAGTACTTC.

V usage is TRBV6-5 and J usage is TRBJ1-1; a possible D gene is TRBD1 (6 bases). Germline CDR1 is MNHEY and CDR2 is SVGAGI. V shed 6 bases and J shed 6 bases, with 14 bases lying between them. The CDR3 covers 13 residues. CDR3 coding DNA: TGTGCCAGCAGCCACGACAGGAGCCCTGAAGCTTTCTTT. Amino acids: CASSHDRSPEAFF.

The rearrangement uses TRBV10-3 and TRBJ1-2; D is ambiguous. V lost 4 bases and J 1 base, leaving 7 bases between the germline ends. From germline, CDR1 is ENHRY and CDR2 SYGVKD. The CDR3 spans 13 residues. The CDR3 DNA reads as TGTGCCATCAGTGTCGGCATTAACTATGGCTACACCTTC. Its translation: CAISVGINYGYTF.

This clone showed up just once. The rearrangement joins TRBV25-1 to TRBJ1-1; 9 bases map to TRBD1. Unmatched junction bases numbered 9, after V lost 7 bases and J lost 0 bases. Germline lookup yields CDR1 MGHDK and CDR2 SYGVNS. The length of the CDR3 is 16 residues. CDR3 sequence reads: CASTRQGGSMNTEAFF. In DNA, the CDR3 is TGTGCCAGCACGCGACAGGGGGGGAGCATGAACACTGAAGCTTTCTTT. The complete variable domain, with remaining parts taken from reference TRBV25-1 and TRBJ1-1, reads EADIYQTPRYLVIGTGKKITLECSQTMGHDKMYWYQQDPGMELHLIHYSYGVNSTEKGDLSSESTVSRIRTEHFPLTLESARPSHTSQYLCASTRQGGSMNTEAFFGQGTRLTVV.

CDR3 residues: CASMGPSYNSPLHF. CDR3 sequence (DNA): TGTGCCAGCATGGGGCCCTCCTATAATTCACCCCTCCACTTT. The chain uses TRBV5-3 and TRBJ1-6, with a tentative D call TRBD1 (5 bases). TRBV5-3 is noted as an ORF with a role that remains uncertain. The CDR3 has 14 residues. Trimming pared 8 bases from V and 0 bases from J, leaving 9 bases between.

This rearrangement joins TRBV3-1 (or the pseudogene TRBV3-2) to TRBJ1-1, with D maybe TRBD1 (5 bases). Trimming took 2 bases from V and 0 from J, leaving 13 bases between them. This CDR3 has 16 amino acids. Germline loops: CDR1 LGHDT, CDR2 YNNKEL (reference sequence). In DNA, the CDR3 is TGTGCCAGCAGCCAAAGGAGGGGCTTAATGAACACTGAAGCTTTCTTT. It codes for CASSQRRGLMNTEAFF.

This clone was observed a single time. The chain links TRBV4-3 to TRBJ2-1; D unclear. The CDR3 consists of 15 residues. The V end was cut by 1 base, the J end by 0 bases, with 7 bases between. CDR1 LGHNA and CDR2 YSLEER come from the germline V gene. The DNA of the CDR3 is TGCGCCAGCAGCCAAGTCCGGAGCTCCTACAATGAGCAGTTCTTC. Translated, it gives CASSQVRSSYNEQFF.

This chain connects TRBV7-9 to TRBJ1-4; tentative D call: TRBD1 (6 bases). This CDR3 has 14 amino acids. CDR1 SEHNR and CDR2 FQNEAQ come from the germline V gene (reference sequence). With 5 bases removed from V and 3 bases from J, the gap between germline ends came to 10 bases. The chain's CDR3 is CASSPQGSNEKLFF. As DNA, the CDR3 is TGTGCCAGCAGCCCACAGGGATCTAATGAAAAACTGTTTTTT.

The chain links TRBV5-4 to TRBJ2-4, with a tentative D call TRBD1 (6 bases). The germline V and J ends were trimmed by 0 bases and 9 bases, with 10 bases remaining between them. Germline loops: CDR1 SGHNT, CDR2 YYREEE (reference sequence). CDR3 size: 13 residues. The chain's CDR3 is CASSLDRVSIQYF. The CDR3 DNA follows: TGTGCCAGCAGCTTGGACAGGGTGAGCATTCAGTACTTC.

The CDR3 sequence: CASSPDSYQPQHF. Written as DNA, the CDR3 is TGTGCCAGCAGTCCGGACAGCTATCAGCCCCAGCATTTT. V and J are TRBV12-3 or TRBV12-4 and TRBJ1-5; a weak D match, TRBD1 (6 bases). Trimming took 5 bases from V and 5 from J, leaving 10 bases between them. This CDR3 is built from 13 residues.

The chain recombines TRBV30 with TRBJ1-5; TRBD1 might be the D (5 bases). From germline, CDR1 is GTSNPN and CDR2 SVGIG (reference sequence). This CDR3 is built from 13 residues. With 1 base removed from V and 4 bases from J, the gap between germline ends came to 8 bases. The CDR3 DNA is TGTGCCTGGAGTGGGGGGGTGAATCAGCCCCAGCATTTT. Its translation: CAWSGGVNQPQHF.

This chain links TRBV6-5 with TRBJ2-6; possibly TRBD2 for D (6 bases). This CDR3 region has 14 residues. Germline V gene sequence: CDR1 MNHEY, CDR2 SVGAGI. V shed 4 bases and J shed 2 bases, with 6 bases lying between them. CDR3 nucleotides: TGTGCCAGCAGTTCGGGGGCTGGGGCCAACGTCCTGACTTTC. Its protein product is CASSSGAGANVLTF.

The chain combines TRBV5-4 with TRBJ2-7, with 10 bases that match TRBD2. CDR3 length equals 16 residues. Germline V CDR1 and CDR2: SGHNT, YYREEE (reference sequence). V lost 5 bases to trimming and J lost 0 bases; unmatched junction nucleotides: 8. The CDR3 DNA reads as TGTGCCAGCAGTTCCATTAGCGGGGGGAGCTCCTACGAGCAGTACTTC. Its translation: CASSSISGGSSYEQYF.

The CDR3 bases are TGTGCCAGCAGCCAAGATATAGTAGGCCCCACAGATACGCAGTATTTT. Translating it yields CASSQDIVGPTDTQYF. V and J are TRBV4-2 and TRBJ2-3; D gene unclear. CDR3 length: 16 amino acids. V dropped 0 bases and J dropped 2 bases, with 12 bases sitting between them. Germline CDR1 and CDR2: LGHNA and YNFKEQ.

J is TRBJ1-4 and V is TRBV2, with D perhaps TRBD1 (5 bases). V shed 4 bases and J shed 0 bases, with 6 bases lying between them. CDR3 size: 14 residues. CDR1 is SNHLY, CDR2 FYNNEI, per germline. The CDR3 here is CASSGGSTNEKLFF. CDR3 coding DNA: TGTGCCAGCAGTGGGGGGTCAACTAATGAAAAACTGTTTTTT.

The DNA of the CDR3 is TGCGCCAGCAGCCCACGACAGGGAGGTTTGGGGACTGAAGCTTTCTTT. Translated, it gives CASSPRQGGLGTEAFF. The chain uses TRBV5-1 and TRBJ1-1; 7 bases are shared with TRBD1. The germline gives CDR1 SGHRS, CDR2 YFSETQ. Unmatched junction bases numbered 14, after V lost 4 bases and J lost 5 bases. The length of the CDR3 is 16 residues. The whole variable domain, remainder taken from reference TRBV5-1 and TRBJ1-1, is KAGVTQTPRYLIKTRGQQVTLSCSPISGHRSVSWYQQTPGQGLQFLFEYFSETQRNKGNFPGRFSGRQFSNSRSEMNVSTLELGDSALYLCASSPRQGGLGTEAFFGQGTRLTVV.